This T cell receptor beta chain was identified during a study of technical replicates of blood from a few donors. Clones were read by immunoSEQ multiplex PCR, and TCRdb kept only the in-frame ones, dropping some. The sample includes 80,000 to 90,000 clones, around 94% seen only once; the top ten take roughly 0.25%. The length of the CDR3 is 16 residues. V was clipped by 2 bases and J by 2 bases, with 19 bases between them. Germline V gives CDR1 SQVTM, CDR2 ANQGSEA. This chain uses TRBV29-1 with TRBJ2-7, with D possibly TRBD2 on 6 matching bases. The sample comprised T cells isolated from PBMCs. The TCR was taken from a human donor in good health. Here the CDR3 reads CSVEYPADTGAYEQYF. The CDR3 bases are TGCAGCGTTGAATATCCCGCGGATACGGGGGCCTACGAGCAGTACTTC.